Listed here are 13 T cell receptor beta chains from one sample, sequenced in a study of shared T cell receptors in the human thymus. The repertoire was sequenced with immunoSEQ multiplex PCR; TCRdb's copy has only in-frame clones and lacks some. The top ten clones hold 0.0094% of a sample with 640,000 or so clones, more than 70% of them seen once. These data also featured in a second study, about human thymus T cells.

Sequenced sample: thymocytes. These receptors were collected from a boy in the first two years of life with a congenital heart defect.

The chain carries TRBV5-1 and TRBJ1-1, with TRBD1 matching over 7 bases. Germline V gene sequence: CDR1 SGHRS, CDR2 YFSETQ. Trimming at V came to 0 bases and at J to 0 bases, leaving 11 bases not matched to a gene. This CDR3 contains 18 residues. Written as DNA, the CDR3 is TGCGCCAGCAGCTTGGGACAGGGAATTACGTCAGTGAACACTGAAGCTTTCTTT. Its protein is CASSLGQGITSVNTEAFF. Based on the CDR3 plus reference TRBV5-1 and TRBJ1-1, the full variable domain is KAGVTQTPRYLIKTRGQQVTLSCSPISGHRSVSWYQQTPGQGLQFLFEYFSETQRNKGNFPGRFSGRQFSNSRSEMNVSTLELGDSALYLCASSLGQGITSVNTEAFFGQGTRLTVV.

V usage is TRBV12-5 and J usage is TRBJ2-3, with D possibly being TRBD1 (5 bases). CDR1 is LGHNT, CDR2 FRNRAP, per germline. Deletions cut 5 bases from V and 3 bases from J, with 18 bases between. This CDR3 is built from 16 residues. Here the CDR3 reads CASGPLGGRGTDTQYF. In DNA, the CDR3 is TGTGCTAGTGGTCCCCTGGGTGGAAGGGGAACAGATACGCAGTATTTT. The variable domain in full, with the rest retrieved from reference TRBV12-5 and TRBJ2-3, is DARVTQTPRHKVTEMGQEVTMRCQPILGHNTVFWYRQTMMQGLELLAYFRNRAPLDDSGMPKDRFSAEMPDATLATLKIQPSEPRDSAVYFCASGPLGGRGTDTQYFGPGTRLTVL.

The chain uses TRBV4-3 and TRBJ2-5; D gene ambiguous. This CDR3 has 14 amino acids. Germline values: CDR1 LGHNA, CDR2 YSLEER. V lost 0 bases and J lost 5, with 10 bases in between. CDR3 DNA sequence: TGCGCCAGCAGCCAAGAAAGAGTGTATGAGACCCAGTACTTC. Amino acids: CASSQERVYETQYF.

The V and J genes are TRBV28 and TRBJ1-5, with D tentatively TRBD1 (5 bases). The V and J ends lost 2 bases and 3 bases respectively, with 17 bases between them. CDR1 and CDR2 from the germline V gene are MDHEN and SYDVKM. CDR3 length: 17 amino acids. DNA of the CDR3: TGTGCCAGCAGTTTAGACAGCTCGGAGGGGATCAATCAGCCCCAGCATTTT. This codes for CASSLDSSEGINQPQHF.

This clone appeared once. V is TRBV9 and J is TRBJ2-7, with TRBD2 matching over 7 bases. Trimming removed 3 bases from V and 2 bases from J; junction bases left unmatched: 14. The V gene's germline CDR1 is SGDLS and CDR2 YYNGEE. The CDR3 sequence is 17 residues long. CDR3 loop: CASSASGGEHFTYEQYF. The DNA of the CDR3 is TGTGCCAGCAGCGCATCTGGGGGGGAACACTTCACCTACGAGCAGTACTTC. The full variable domain, its missing parts supplied by reference TRBV9 and TRBJ2-7, is DSGVTQTPKHLITATGQRVTLRCSPRSGDLSVYWYQQSLDQGLQFLIQYYNGEERAKGNILERFSAQQFPDLHSELNLSSLELGDSALYFCASSASGGEHFTYEQYFGPGTRLTVT.

The chain combines TRBV27 with TRBJ2-2, with D hard to call. The CDR3 sequence is 12 residues long. Trimming took off 6 bases at V and 6 bases at J, with 8 bases between the two ends. Germline V gene sequence: CDR1 MNHEY, CDR2 SMNVEV (reference sequence). CDR3 sequence reads: CASRTHAGELFF. The CDR3 nucleotides are TGTGCCAGCAGGACACATGCCGGGGAGCTGTTTTTT.

The chain employs TRBV28 and TRBJ2-1, with 9 bases aligning to TRBD2. Germline values: CDR1 MDHEN, CDR2 SYDVKM. With 5 bases clipped from V and 1 base from J, the junction kept 12 bases outside the gene matches. The CDR3 is 18 amino acids. CDR3 DNA sequence: TGTGCCAGCAGTCCATCGGATAGCGGGAGTTGGTCCTACAATGAGCAGTTCTTC. Translating it yields CASSPSDSGSWSYNEQFF.

The genes are TRBV30 and TRBJ1-2; D may be TRBD1 (5 bases). The CDR3 consists of 12 residues. Trimming shortened V by 5 bases and J by 3 bases, and 10 bases separated the two germline ends. CDR1 is GTSNPN, CDR2 SVGIG, per germline (reference sequence). The DNA for the CDR3 is TGTGCCTGGGGGACTTACGACTATGGCTACACCTTC. It is translated as CAWGTYDYGYTF.

The genes are TRBV27 and TRBJ2-5; TRBD2 might be the D (5 bases). Germline CDR1 and CDR2: MNHEY and SMNVEV (reference sequence). The V end lost 6 bases, the J end lost 1 base, and 6 bases lay between the germline ends. The CDR3 sequence is 12 residues long. CDR3: CASREAQETQYF. The CDR3 nucleotides are TGTGCCAGCAGGGAGGCCCAAGAGACCCAGTACTTC.

The chain carries TRBV11-2 and TRBJ2-3, with 8 bases identical to TRBD2. The CDR3 length is 18 residues. The germline V gene has CDR1 SGHAT and CDR2 FQNNGV. The ends lost 0 bases at V and 0 bases at J; junction bases unmatched: 8. CDR3 DNA: TGTGCCAGCAGCTTAGATGGCCCCTCTAGCGGGAGCACAGATACGCAGTATTTT. It specifies CASSLDGPSSGSTDTQYF.

V and J are TRBV27 and TRBJ2-3; D is ambiguous. Germline loops: CDR1 MNHEY, CDR2 SMNVEV (reference sequence). This CDR3 spans 13 amino acids. V lost 3 bases, J lost 5 bases, and 9 bases lay in between. CDR3 in amino acids: CASSFSGGDTQYF. Here the CDR3 DNA reads TGTGCCAGCAGTTTTTCAGGTGGAGATACGCAGTATTTT.

This rearrangement joins TRBV9 to TRBJ2-7; 7 bases align to TRBD1. Per the germline V gene, CDR1 is SGDLS and CDR2 is YYNGEE. V shed 4 bases and J 5 bases; nucleotides not matched to a gene: 15. The CDR3 is made up of 16 amino acids. The CDR3 spells CASSSRSDRESHEQYF. CDR3 in DNA: TGTGCCAGCAGCTCTCGATCAGACAGGGAGTCCCACGAGCAGTACTTC.

The V gene is TRBV5-4, the J gene TRBJ2-7; D gene uncertain. Germline CDR1 and CDR2: SGHNT and YYREEE (reference sequence). The CDR3 is 15 amino acids. The germline V and J ends were trimmed by 5 bases and 6 bases, with 21 bases remaining between them. In DNA, the CDR3 is TGTGCCAGCAGTCCCAGCCAGGTCACAAGGCCCGAGCAGTACTTC. It yields the protein CASSPSQVTRPEQYF.